The 7 T cell receptor beta chains in this list originate from one sample, sequenced in a study of T-cell memory formation after mild COVID-19 (dated by TCRdb to the early 2020s). Library generation was performed with 5' RACE. The sequencing machine was an Illumina NovaSeq 6000. TCRdb reanalyzed the raw reads on its own, using fastp at Q25 for trimming and MiXCR for clone calling, and kept in-frame beta chains. Identical CDR3 proteins give one entry, which carries the most common genes and DNA. The sample table records 550,000 to 600,000 distinct CDR3 sequences; approximately 15% of these occur just once. Of the sample, roughly 7.8% falls within the top ten clones. The specimen sequenced was PBMCs or a T cell subset sorted from them (not recorded which). The source of these receptors is an adult woman who had mild COVID-19 (a few samples of this study predate the infection). The sample titles of this study are shuffled in the database, so cell type and time point are left out; the donor was told from shared clones.

The V gene is TRBV7-3, the J gene TRBJ2-2, with 9 bases lining up with TRBD2. Trimming cost V 8 bases and J 5 bases; bases outside gene matches: 6. Germline CDR1 SGHTA, CDR2 FQGTGA. The length of the CDR3 is 14 residues. The CDR3 spells CASRPTSGTGELFF. The CDR3, as DNA: TGTGCCAGCCGGCCGACTAGCGGAACCGGGGAGCTGTTTTTT.

The gene calls are TRBV12-3 or TRBV12-4 and TRBJ2-3, with 7 bases matching TRBD1. The trim removed 3 bases at V and 2 bases at J, leaving 5 bases unmatched. The CDR3 is made up of 15 amino acids. The CDR3 DNA sequence: TGTGCCAGCAGTTTTCCGACAGGGTTCACAGATACGCAGTATTTT. Amino acid sequence: CASSFPTGFTDTQYF.

The chain is built from TRBV6-2 or TRBV6-3 and TRBJ2-7; 8 nucleotides align to TRBD1. Germline assignment: CDR1 MNHEY and CDR2 SVGEGT. The CDR3 sequence is 17 residues long. J gave up 1 base and V 2 bases, and 10 bases lay outside the gene matches. The CDR3, as DNA: TGTGCCAGCAGTTACGGGGTAACCCGGGACAGGTCCTACGAGCAGTACTTC. Its protein is CASSYGVTRDRSYEQYF.

This CDR3 reads CASSPLGTGATGELFF. For the CDR3, the DNA is TGTGCCAGCAGCCCCCTGGGGACAGGGGCTACCGGGGAGCTGTTTTTT. This chain connects TRBV7-7 to TRBJ2-2; 10 bases are shared with TRBD1. Germline V gene data show CDR1 as SSHAT and CDR2 as FNYEAQ (reference sequence). V dropped 5 bases and J dropped 5; count of bases not matched to a gene: 8. The CDR3 runs to 16 residues.

This clonotype was recorded a few times. V is TRBV5-1 and J is TRBJ2-3, with a tentative D call TRBD1 (5 bases). This CDR3 is 14 amino acids long. CDR1 is SGHRS and CDR2 is YFSETQ in the germline V gene. V dropped 0 bases and J dropped 5 bases, with 10 bases sitting between them. CDR3 DNA: TGCGCCAGCAGCTTGGCCGGCCAGGGAGATACGCAGTATTTT. Translating gives CASSLAGQGDTQYF.

This sequence joins TRBV24-1 and TRBJ2-2, with D perhaps matching TRBD1 or TRBD2 (6 bases each). V gave up 4 bases and J gave up 8 bases, with 10 bases separating them. CDR1 KGHDR and CDR2 SFDVKD come from the germline V gene. The CDR3 covers 13 residues. The CDR3 DNA reads TGTGCCACCAGTGAAACAGGGAGGGGGGAGCTGTTTTTT. The encoded protein is CATSETGRGELFF.

The V and J genes are TRBV5-4 and TRBJ2-7; 7 bases are shared with TRBD1. The CDR3 extends over 15 amino acids. V was clipped by 3 bases and J by 4 bases; unmatched bases: 10. From germline, CDR1 is SGHNT and CDR2 YYREEE (reference sequence). DNA for the CDR3: TGTGCCAGCAGCTCTCCCGGGACAGACTATTACGAGCAGTACTTC. As protein: CASSSPGTDYYEQYF.